In this sample, the clone carrying this TCR beta chain turned up a few times. This entry belongs to a study of blood T cell repertoires in COVID-19. About the study: Acute and convalescent COVID-19 specimens originated in the United States, Italy and Spain. T cells, B-cell-depleted T cells, or PBMCs provided the cDNA or gDNA that served as material.

V lost 6 bases, J lost 3 bases, and 6 bases stayed unmatched. Per the germline V gene, CDR1 is MNHEY and CDR2 is SVGAGI. The length of the CDR3 is 14 residues. Methods used by the authors: Reference gene primer amplification in the assay estimated nucleated cell counts. Method: immunoSEQ multiplex PCR; TCRdb's copy keeps in-frame clones and lacks some. The D gene and trimming were derived from the DNA, and the V and J assignments and clone size from that table. The profile covers roughly 260,000 clones, with about nine tenths appearing a single time and roughly 4% taken by the ten largest. This TCR derives from a man aged 60-69 years who had recovered from COVID-19. Specimen: peripheral blood. The V call is TRBV6-5, the J call TRBJ1-2, with 8 bases aligning to TRBD1. The CDR3 loop reads CASSRTGTYYGYTF. CDR3 sequence (DNA): TGTGCCAGCAGCCGGACAGGGACATACTATGGCTACACCTTC.